The clone carrying this TCR beta chain is a singleton in its sample. Looked up from germline, CDR1 is GTSNPN and CDR2 is SVGIG (reference sequence). The CDR3 length is 13 residues. The V and J ends lost 8 bases and 6 bases respectively, with 17 bases between them. Sequencing was performed with immunoSEQ multiplex PCR; in TCRdb, only in-frame clones are kept and a portion is missing. The sample includes some 240,000 clones, about four fifths of them seen just once. This record belongs to a study of blood T cell repertoires in COVID-19. Study-wide context: Sources were T cells, B-cell-depleted T cells, or PBMCs; the material itself was cDNA or gDNA.

The chain combines TRBV30 with TRBJ2-1; TRBD1 is a possible D gene (5 bases). The TCR sequence derives from a woman in her thirties or forties who had recovered from COVID-19. Source material: peripheral blood. The CDR3 protein is CARKTQGSNEQFF. CDR3 bases: TGTGCCCGGAAAACCCAGGGTTCCAATGAGCAGTTCTTC.